The rows below give T cell receptor beta chains drawn from one sample of a study of T cell clones after liver transplantation. Sequencing was performed with immunoSEQ multiplex PCR; in TCRdb, only in-frame clones are kept and a portion is missing. This table has some 40,000 clones, around 83% appearing once. The sequencing here drew on CD4+ T cells from blood, taken 24 months after liver transplant. These receptors were obtained from a human patient who received a liver transplant. Some T cells may be provided by the graft donor. CDR3s include the opening cysteine and the closing phenylalanine or tryptophan. D genes are given only for firm matches. Clone size is not always given. Where it is, it says once, few, many or a class for expanded clones.

size | D | J | V | CDR3 | DNA
- | - | TRBJ2-3 | TRBV7-2 | CASSPQDTQYF | TGTGCCAGCAGCCCTCAAGATACGCAGTATTTT
- | TRBD2 | TRBJ2-7 | TRBV4-2 | CASSSRLAGTCEQYF | TGTGCCAGCAGCTCCCGACTAGCGGGGACCTGCGAGCAGTACTTC
- | - | TRBJ1-1 | TRBV4-3 | CASSHQENTEAFF | TGCGCCAGCAGCCATCAGGAGAACACTGAAGCTTTCTTT
- | TRBD1 | TRBJ1-2 | TRBV5-1 | CASSRITGTGNYGYTF | TGCGCCAGCAGCCGGATAACCGGGACAGGGAACTATGGCTACACCTTC
- | TRBD1 | TRBJ1-6 | TRBV4-1 | CASSQDSAGGHSPLYF | TGCGCCAGCAGCCAAGACTCGGCAGGGGGGCATTCACCCCTCTACTTT
- | - | TRBJ2-5 | TRBV27 | CASSAPPVETQYF | TGTGCCAGCAGTGCCCCTCCCGTAGAGACCCAGTACTTC
- | - | TRBJ2-3 | TRBV5-1 | CASSSYYTDTQYF | TGCGCCAGCAGCAGCTATTACACAGATACGCAGTATTTT
few | TRBD1 | TRBJ2-7 | TRBV9 | CASSVATTGGEQYF | TGTGCCAGCAGCGTAGCTACAACAGGGGGCGAGCAGTACTTC
- | - | TRBJ2-7 | TRBV5-1 | CASSTGGTREQYF | TGCGCCAGCAGCACAGGAGGGACTCGGGAGCAGTACTTC
- | - | TRBJ2-6 | TRBV29-1 | CSVAVSGANVLTF | TGCAGCGTTGCCGTCTCTGGGGCCAACGTCCTGACTTTC
- | - | TRBJ2-7 | TRBV4-3 | CASSQDGTGTYEQYF | TGCGCCAGCAGCCAAGATGGAACAGGAACTTACGAGCAGTACTTC
- | - | TRBJ1-5 | TRBV18 | CASSPNEGRFRSQHF | TGTGCCAGCTCACCAAACGAAGGCAGGTTTAGGTCCCAGCATTTT
- | - | TRBJ1-1 | TRBV18 | CASSGAANTEAFF | TGTGCCAGCTCTGGAGCTGCGAACACTGAAGCTTTCTTT
- | TRBD1 | TRBJ1-4 | TRBV5-4 | CASSFGGGEEKLFF | TGTGCCAGCAGCTTCGGAGGGGGCGAGGAAAAACTGTTTTTT
- | - | TRBJ2-7 | TRBV9 | CASSVRSAYEQYF | TGTGCCAGCAGCGTAAGAAGCGCGTACGAGCAGTACTTC
- | TRBD1 | TRBJ2-2 | TRBV7-2 | CASSLAPGTGGGELFF | TGTGCCAGCAGCTTAGCGCCCGGGACAGGGGGCGGGGAGCTGTTTTTT
- | TRBD1 | TRBJ1-6 | TRBV6-5 | CASRLDRANSPLHF | TGTGCCAGCCGCTTAGACAGGGCTAATTCACCCCTCCACTTT
- | - | TRBJ1-5 | TRBV7-9 | CASSPQQGRQPQHF | TGTGCCAGCAGCCCCCAACAGGGTCGGCAGCCCCAGCATTTT
- | - | TRBJ2-5 | TRBV5-4 | CASSLAGVETQYF | TGTGCCAGCAGCTTGGCAGGGGTAGAGACCCAGTACTTC
- | - | TRBJ1-4 | TRBV28 | CASKPTGYNEKLFF | TGTGCCAGCAAACCCACAGGGTATAATGAAAAACTGTTTTTT
- | TRBD1 | TRBJ1-4 | TRBV5-1 | CASSSIPLHGTENEKLFF | TGCGCCAGCAGCTCAATCCCACTACACGGGACAGAAAATGAAAAACTGTTTTTT
once | - | TRBJ1-2 | TRBV6-6 | CASTIGGERGYTF | TGTGCCAGCACCATAGGGGGAGAGCGGGGCTACACCTTC
- | - | TRBJ1-2 | TRBV7-2 | CASSRQPTGGYTF | TGTGCCAGCAGCCGACAGCCAACAGGCGGCTACACCTTC
- | - | TRBJ2-5 | TRBV7-8 | CASSLGVPVETQYF | TGTGCCAGCAGCTTGGGTGTCCCGGTGGAGACCCAGTACTTC
medium-sized | - | TRBJ1-2 | TRBV4-3 | CASSQDIIPGNYGYTF | TGCGCCAGCAGCCAAGACATCATCCCTGGAAACTATGGCTACACCTTC
few | - | TRBJ1-1 | TRBV9 | CASSVQAGTEAFF | TGTGCCAGCAGCGTACAGGCGGGCACTGAAGCTTTCTTT
- | - | TRBJ1-3 | TRBV6-6 | CASSSNDTHSGNTIYF | TGTGCCAGCAGTTCCAATGACACCCACTCTGGAAACACCATATATTTT
- | - | TRBJ1-5 | TRBV5-6 | CASSLAGGGSNQPQHF | TGTGCCAGCAGCTTGGCCGGGGGAGGCAGCAATCAGCCCCAGCATTTT
- | TRBD2 | TRBJ2-2 | TRBV7-9 | CASSSGLAGLTGELFF | TGTGCCAGCAGCTCGGGACTAGCGGGCCTTACCGGGGAGCTGTTTTTT
- | - | TRBJ2-7 | TRBV15 | CATSRAPRDSGSYEQYF | TGTGCCACCAGCAGAGCTCCCCGGGACTCGGGCTCCTACGAGCAGTACTTC
once | - | TRBJ1-5 | TRBV6-1 | CASSKDGGGFINQPQHF | TGTGCCAGCAGTAAAGATGGGGGCGGGTTTATTAATCAGCCCCAGCATTTT
- | TRBD1 | TRBJ2-1 | TRBV28 | CASKEDRVVSEQFF | TGTGCCAGCAAAGAAGACAGGGTGGTATCTGAGCAGTTCTTC
- | TRBD1 | TRBJ2-5 | TRBV29-1 | CSVTGGWQETQYF | TGCAGCGTCACAGGGGGTTGGCAAGAGACCCAGTACTTC
few | TRBD2 | TRBJ2-3 | TRBV7-2 | CASSLALAGGTDTQYF | TGTGCCAGCAGCTTAGCACTAGCGGGGGGCACAGATACGCAGTATTTT
- | - | TRBJ1-3 | TRBV2 | CASSPSTIYF | TGTGCCAGCAGTCCTTCAACCATATATTTT
- | TRBD2 | TRBJ2-3 | TRBV19 | CASSGTSGRTDTQYF | TGTGCCAGTAGCGGGACTAGCGGGAGAACAGATACGCAGTATTTT
- | - | TRBJ2-7 | TRBV7-2 | CASSWGNGVEQYF | TGTGCCAGCAGCTGGGGTAACGGGGTGGAGCAGTACTTC
- | TRBD1 | TRBJ1-1 | TRBV28 | CASLQGAVNTEAFF | TGTGCCAGCCTACAGGGGGCTGTGAACACTGAAGCTTTCTTT
- | - | TRBJ1-1 | TRBV5-4 | CASSLQGGGTEAFF | TGTGCCAGCAGCCTACAGGGAGGCGGCACTGAAGCTTTCTTT
- | TRBD2 | TRBJ2-3 | TRBV6-6 | CASSYGPRGRGDTQYF | TGTGCCAGCAGTTACGGCCCGCGCGGGAGGGGGGATACGCAGTATTTT
- | TRBD1 | TRBJ1-4 | TRBV6-1 | CASSMTGFNEKLFF | TGTGCCAGCAGTATGACAGGGTTTAATGAAAAACTGTTTTTT
- | TRBD1 | TRBJ2-3 | TRBV11-3 | CASSFGTANTDTQYF | TGTGCCAGCAGCTTCGGGACAGCAAACACAGATACGCAGTATTTT
- | TRBD1 | TRBJ2-6 | TRBV5-1 | CASSYGTVLGGANVLTF | TGCGCCAGCAGCTACGGGACAGTGCTAGGTGGGGCCAACGTCCTGACTTTC
- | TRBD2 | TRBJ2-1 | TRBV4-2 | CASSQDGSGGLQQFF | TGTGCCAGCAGCCAAGATGGTAGCGGGGGCCTTCAGCAGTTCTTC
- | - | TRBJ2-5 | TRBV7-3 | CASSQGPRGAKETQYF | TGTGCCAGCAGCCAAGGACCTCGGGGCGCCAAAGAGACCCAGTACTTC
- | - | TRBJ2-7 | TRBV18 | CASSPRGGQGRAEQYF | TGTGCCAGCTCACCACGTGGAGGGCAAGGAAGAGCCGAGCAGTACTTC
- | TRBD1 | TRBJ1-2 | TRBV10-3 | CAISARGQGTTTNYGYTF | TGTGCCATCAGTGCGAGGGGACAGGGGACGACAACTAACTATGGCTACACCTTC
- | - | TRBJ1-1 | TRBV28 | CASSLVGRGFSGAFF | TGTGCCAGCAGTTTAGTGGGCAGGGGTTTTTCCGGAGCTTTCTTT
- | TRBD1 | TRBJ2-7 | TRBV15 | CATSRDRAGHEQYF | TGTGCCACCAGCAGGGACAGGGCCGGGCACGAGCAGTACTTC
- | - | TRBJ1-1 | TRBV4-3 | CASSQEVSLNTEAFF | TGCGCCAGCAGCCAAGAGGTCAGCCTGAACACTGAAGCTTTCTTT
- | - | TRBJ1-2 | TRBV14 | CASSPARFYGYTF | TGTGCCAGCAGCCCCGCCCGGTTCTATGGCTACACCTTC
- | - | TRBJ2-5 | TRBV30 | CAWSRSGTTRGETQYF | TGTGCCTGGAGTCGGTCTGGGACAACGAGGGGAGAGACCCAGTACTTC
- | - | TRBJ1-5 | TRBV10-1 | CASSESGSNQPQHF | TGCGCCAGCAGTGAGTCAGGCAGCAATCAGCCCCAGCATTTT
- | - | TRBJ2-7 | TRBV6-5 | CASTRRDRGYEQYF | TGTGCCAGCACCCGTCGGGACCGTGGCTACGAGCAGTACTTC
- | TRBD1 | TRBJ2-3 | TRBV2 | CASSRDRGPDTQYF | TGTGCCAGCAGTCGAGACAGGGGTCCTGATACGCAGTATTTT
- | - | TRBJ1-1 | TRBV7-9 | CASSWNMGEAAFF | TGTGCCAGCAGCTGGAACATGGGAGAGGCAGCTTTCTTT
- | - | TRBJ1-2 | TRBV19 | CASSTEAGRGYTF | TGTGCCAGTAGTACCGAGGCAGGGAGGGGCTACACCTTC